This T cell receptor beta chain is from a study of tissue T cells after allogeneic stem cell transplantation. General study results and limits: Only a limited share of tissue TCRs appeared in blood or spleen.

On this clone: Its antigen remains unidentified. Germline and genes here are mouse.

Profiled with immunoSEQ multiplex PCR; TCRdb holds only in-frame clones, not every one. The sample gives 7,000 to 10,000 clones, roughly 49% of which show up once; 6% to 8.5% is in the top ten. Time point defined: mouse harvest day 7 after allogeneic transplant. Tail vein injection delivered 10^7 T-cell-depleted bone marrow cells and 10^6 splenic CD5+ T cells. Tissues came from B6→BALB/c major-mismatch GVHD mice at day 7 or 14. The clonotype comes from a female BALB/c mouse given C57BL/6 T cells with graft-versus-host disease after an allogeneic hematopoietic cell transplant. Sequencing was carried out using gut tissue.

CDR3 loop: CASSLGGPNERLFF. The sequenced CDR3 bases are TGTGCCAGCAGTCTGGGGGGTCCCAACGAAAGATTATTT. The gene calls are TRBV26 and TRBJ1-4; tentatively, D is TRBD1 (5 bases). The read finishes 1 residue shy of the CDR3 end, and the germline J gene is used to complete it. V lost 2 bases and J lost 3, with 7 bases in between. Germline CDR1 is KGHPV and CDR2 is FQNQEV (reference sequence). CDR3 length: 14 amino acids. Based on the CDR3 plus reference TRBV26 and TRBJ1-4, the full variable domain is NSKVIQTPRYLVKGQGQKAKMRCIPEKGHPVVFWYQQNKNNEFKFLINFQNQEVLQQIDMTEKRFSAECPSNSPCSLEIQSSEAGDSALYLCASSLGGPNERLFFGHGTKLSVL.